This T cell receptor (beta chain) was captured in a study of blood T cell repertoires in COVID-19 (dated by TCRdb to the early 2020s). At the level of the whole study: Collaborator samples came from the United States, Italy and Spain and covered acute and convalescent phases of COVID-19. The prospective study material was composed of cDNA or gDNA derived from T cells, B-cell-depleted T cells, or PBMCs. Deeply sampled blood TCRbeta repertoires from subjects exposed to, actively infected with, or recovered from COVID-19 were included in the dataset. The repertoires were made available in a free public database intended to serve as a resource for research on the immune response to SARS-CoV-2. Samples were obtained from the ongoing ImmuneRACE study (first 160 participants) and from some 1,200 subjects provided by 6 global collaborators. Sample metadata almost always included a de-identified subject ID, COVID-19 status, age in years and sex. Where available, HLA class I and class II types were obtained from metadata supplied by the sample provider rather than from assay-based typing. Study-wide findings and limitations: Clinical and demographic metadata were provided uncurated, with the amount varying by source and participant.

TCRbeta CDR3 regions were amplified from genomic DNA by means of the immunoSEQ Assay, a bias-controlled multiplex PCR. As for the authors' bioinformatics: The number of nucleated cells in each sample was estimated from the amplification of reference gene primers within the assay. To quantify the absolute abundance of each unique TCRbeta CDR3 rearrangement, sequence reads were collapsed and filtered. For each sample, productive Simpson clonality was calculated as the square root of Simpson's diversity index over productive rearrangements. TCRdb provides this immuneACCESS table in a form limited to in-frame rearrangements. Some clones are lacking; in checked studies, under half of them reflect an unresolved V gene, and why the rest are absent is not known. D and trimming come from the DNA, and the V and J calls and clone size come from that table. Here the sample has 200,000 to 250,000 clones; 85% occur a single time. The ten largest make up about 0.93% of the sample.

Whole blood was collected in K2EDTA tubes by collaborating institutions according to the institutions' own protocols. For TCRbeta analysis, collaborators shipped samples as frozen whole blood, isolated PBMCs, or DNA extracted from either of those sample types. Details on this clone: Its specific antigen is unknown. One base away there is no much larger clone; base qualities are not given.

The sequenced sample was peripheral blood. This TCR came from a man in his forties or fifties with acute or convalescent COVID-19.

The base sequence is TGCAGCGTTGGGTACAGGCTCCCTGGTGAGCAGTTCTTC. Its protein is CSVGYRLPGEQFF. The rearranged chain carries TRBV29-1 and TRBJ2-1; TRBD1 is a weak D gene call, 5 bases matching. The junction carries 16 bases between V and J, which are trimmed by 4 bases and 9 bases respectively. From the germline V gene, CDR1 is SQVTM and CDR2 is ANQGSEA. The CDR3, from cysteine to phenylalanine, totals 13 residues. Kept here is only the CDR3 DNA, which spans 39 bases and is read in frame from base 1.